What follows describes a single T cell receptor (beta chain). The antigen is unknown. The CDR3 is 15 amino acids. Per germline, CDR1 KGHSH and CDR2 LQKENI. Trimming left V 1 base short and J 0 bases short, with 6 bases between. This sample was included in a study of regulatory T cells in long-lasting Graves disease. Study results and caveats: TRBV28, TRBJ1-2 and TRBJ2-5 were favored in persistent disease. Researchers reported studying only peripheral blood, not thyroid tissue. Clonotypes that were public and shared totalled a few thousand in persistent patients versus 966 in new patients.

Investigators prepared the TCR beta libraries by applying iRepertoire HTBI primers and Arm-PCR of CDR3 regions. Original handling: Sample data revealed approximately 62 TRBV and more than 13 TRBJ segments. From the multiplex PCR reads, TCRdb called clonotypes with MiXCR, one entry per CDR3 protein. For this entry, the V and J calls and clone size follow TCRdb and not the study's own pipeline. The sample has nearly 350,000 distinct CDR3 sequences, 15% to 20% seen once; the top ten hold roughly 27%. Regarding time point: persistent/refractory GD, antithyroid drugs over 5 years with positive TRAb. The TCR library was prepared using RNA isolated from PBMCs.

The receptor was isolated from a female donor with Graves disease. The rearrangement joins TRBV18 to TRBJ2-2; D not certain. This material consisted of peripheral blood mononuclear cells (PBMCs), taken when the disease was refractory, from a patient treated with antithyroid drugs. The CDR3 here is CASSPRQTNTGELFF. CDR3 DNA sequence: TGTGCCAGCTCACCACGGCAAACGAACACCGGGGAGCTGTTTTTT. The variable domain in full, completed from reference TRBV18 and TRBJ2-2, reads NAGVMQNPRHLVRRRGQEARLRCSPMKGHSHVYWYRQLPEEGLKFMVYLQKENIIDESGMPKERFSAEFPKEGPSILRIQQVVRGDSAAYFCASSPRQTNTGELFFGEGSRLTVL.